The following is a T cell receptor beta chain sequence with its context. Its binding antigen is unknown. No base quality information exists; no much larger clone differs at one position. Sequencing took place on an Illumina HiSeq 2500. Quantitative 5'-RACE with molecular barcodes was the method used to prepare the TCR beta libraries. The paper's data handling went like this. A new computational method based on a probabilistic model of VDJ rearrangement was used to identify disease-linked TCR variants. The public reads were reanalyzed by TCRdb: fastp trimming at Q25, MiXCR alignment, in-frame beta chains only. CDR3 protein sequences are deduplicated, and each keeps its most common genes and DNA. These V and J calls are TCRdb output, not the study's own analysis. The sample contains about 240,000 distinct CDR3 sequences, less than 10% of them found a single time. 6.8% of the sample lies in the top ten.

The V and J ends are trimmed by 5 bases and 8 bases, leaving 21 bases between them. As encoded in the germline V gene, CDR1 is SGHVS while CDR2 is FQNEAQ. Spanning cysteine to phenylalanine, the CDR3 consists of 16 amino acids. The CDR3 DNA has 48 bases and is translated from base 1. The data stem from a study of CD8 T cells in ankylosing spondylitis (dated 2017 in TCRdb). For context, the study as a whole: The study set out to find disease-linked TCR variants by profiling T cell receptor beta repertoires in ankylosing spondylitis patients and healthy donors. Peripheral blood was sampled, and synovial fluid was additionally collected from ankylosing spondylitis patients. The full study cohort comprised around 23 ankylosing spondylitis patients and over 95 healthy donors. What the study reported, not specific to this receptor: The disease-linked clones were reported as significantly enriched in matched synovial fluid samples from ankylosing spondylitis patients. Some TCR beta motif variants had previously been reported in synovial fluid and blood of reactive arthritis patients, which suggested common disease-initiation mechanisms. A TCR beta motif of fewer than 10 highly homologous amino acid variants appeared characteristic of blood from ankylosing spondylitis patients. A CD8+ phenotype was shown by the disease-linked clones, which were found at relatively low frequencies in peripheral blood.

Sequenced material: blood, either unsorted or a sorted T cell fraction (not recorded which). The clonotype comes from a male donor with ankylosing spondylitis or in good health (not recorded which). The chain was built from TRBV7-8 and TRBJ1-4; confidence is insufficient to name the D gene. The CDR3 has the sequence CASSLPRRHMGEKLFF. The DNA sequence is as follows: TGTGCCAGCAGCCTCCCGAGACGGCATATGGGGGAAAAACTGTTTTTT.